One and the same sample provided the 22 T cell receptor beta chains below, sequenced in a study of blood T cell repertoires in COVID-19 (dated by TCRdb to about 2020). Receptor libraries were prepared by the immunoSEQ multiplex PCR assay. This immuneACCESS table, as held by TCRdb, lists in-frame sequences with V and J called but not all clones. Of the missing ones, under half trace to an unresolved V gene in checked studies; the others have no known cause. The sample data list fewer than 200,000 clones, and over 80% of these were observed just once. Of the sample, 7.5% to 10% falls within the top ten clones. The sequencing input was peripheral blood. The receptors originated from a woman older than 75 with COVID-19, enrolled during active disease.

V is TRBV11-2 and J is TRBJ2-7; D possibly corresponds to TRBD2 (7 bases). Deletions cut 5 bases from V and 9 bases from J, with 14 bases between. The CDR3 totals 12 residues. Looked up from germline, CDR1 is SGHAT and CDR2 is FQNNGV. DNA for the CDR3: TGTGCCAGCAGCCCCGGGGGGCAGGGGCAGTACTTC. Translation: CASSPGGQGQYF.

This sequence joins TRBV7-2 and TRBJ2-3, with TRBD2 matching over 13 bases. Trimming at V came to 5 bases and at J to 1 base, leaving 3 bases not matched to a gene. CDR1 is SGHTA, CDR2 FQGNSA, per germline. The CDR3 extends over 16 amino acids. The CDR3 sequence is CASSRTSGGRTDTQYF. CDR3 sequence (DNA): TGTGCCAGCAGCCGGACTAGCGGGGGCCGCACAGATACGCAGTATTTT.

V is TRBV28 and J is TRBJ1-2, with a possible D match to TRBD1 (6 bases). The CDR3 is made up of 14 amino acids. CDR1 is MDHEN and CDR2 is SYDVKM in the germline V gene. Trimming stripped 3 bases from V and 4 bases from J, with 12 bases between. The CDR3: CASSLTQGTYGYTF. The DNA of the CDR3 is TGTGCCAGCAGTTTGACCCAGGGGACCTATGGCTACACCTTC.

The chain uses TRBV6-5 and TRBJ1-1, with TRBD1 as a possible D gene (5 bases). V was clipped by 11 bases and J by 3 bases, with 19 bases between them. Germline values: CDR1 MNHEY, CDR2 SVGAGI. The CDR3 length is 14 residues. The DNA for the CDR3 is TGTGCCGGCATATTCATCCCGGGGGACACTGAAGCTTTCTTT. Its translation: CAGIFIPGDTEAFF.

V is TRBV5-1 and J is TRBJ2-6, with D maybe TRBD2 (6 bases). Germline CDR1 reads SGHRS; CDR2 reads YFSETQ. This CDR3 contains 18 residues. Trimming took 0 bases from V and 0 from J, leaving 13 bases between them. CDR3 in amino acids: CASSLGSAGTSGANVLTF. The CDR3 DNA is TGCGCCAGCAGCTTGGGGTCTGCGGGGACCTCTGGGGCCAACGTCCTGACTTTC.

The rearrangement joins TRBV7-6 to TRBJ2-1; TRBD2 matches 11 bases. Losses at the gene ends were 1 base for V and 9 bases for J; bases not matched to a gene: 11. Germline V gene sequence: CDR1 SGHVS, CDR2 FNYEAQ. CDR3 length: 17 amino acids. Here the CDR3 DNA reads TGTGCCAGCAGCTTAGAATTCTTAGCGGGAGGGCCTGGTGAGCAGTTCTTC. It codes for CASSLEFLAGGPGEQFF.

The gene calls are TRBV9 and TRBJ2-2; tentative D call: TRBD2 (5 bases). The ends were cut back, 0 bases at V and 4 bases at J, with 13 bases in the middle. Germline values: CDR1 SGDLS, CDR2 YYNGEE. The CDR3 sequence is 16 residues long. CDR3 residues: CASSVGGGPSTGELFF. The CDR3 nucleotides read TGTGCCAGCAGCGTAGGTGGCGGGCCGAGCACCGGGGAGCTGTTTTTT.

This clone has only a few counts. The chain is built from TRBV24-1 and TRBJ2-5; D may be TRBD1 (5 bases). The ends were cut back, 5 bases at V and 6 bases at J, with 9 bases in the middle. The germline V gene has CDR1 KGHDR and CDR2 SFDVKD. The CDR3 is made up of 12 amino acids. This chain's CDR3 is CATSAGLKTQYF. The CDR3 DNA sequence: TGTGCCACCAGTGCAGGGTTAAAGACCCAGTACTTC.

The rearrangement uses TRBV6-5 and TRBJ1-6, with D maybe TRBD1 (5 bases). Germline assignment: CDR1 MNHEY and CDR2 SVGAGI. The V and J ends lost 8 bases and 0 bases respectively, with 11 bases between them. The CDR3 has 15 amino acids. CDR3 DNA: TGTGCCAGCGGGGGGACGGGCTCCTATAATTCACCCCTCCACTTT. Translation gives CASGGTGSYNSPLHF.

The chain carries TRBV18 and TRBJ2-7, with TRBD2 matching 7 bases. CDR1 is KGHSH, CDR2 LQKENI, per germline. After removal of 8 bases from V and 7 bases from J, the junction contained 8 bases not matched to a gene. The CDR3 contains 12 residues. In DNA form, the CDR3 reads TGTGCCAGCGGGAGGGCCCTGACGGAGCAGTACTTC. This codes for CASGRALTEQYF.

The chain links TRBV5-5 to TRBJ2-7; tentative D call: TRBD2 (6 bases). CDR1 and CDR2 from the germline V gene are SGHKS and YYEKEE (reference sequence). Trimming stripped 4 bases from V and 6 bases from J, with 20 bases between. CDR3 length: 15 amino acids. In DNA, the CDR3 is TGTGCCAGCAGCGGGCTCCTGGAGGGTTTCTCCGAGCAGTACTTC. Its translation: CASSGLLEGFSEQYF.

This sequence joins TRBV11-2 and TRBJ1-2, with D perhaps matching TRBD1 (6 bases). Trimming cost V 5 bases and J 4 bases, with 11 bases left between them. CDR1 is SGHAT and CDR2 is FQNNGV in the germline V gene. The CDR3 runs to 13 residues. This chain's CDR3 is CASSAGGAYGYTF. DNA of the CDR3: TGTGCCAGCAGCGCCGGGGGGGCCTATGGCTACACCTTC. The whole variable domain, remainder taken from reference TRBV11-2 and TRBJ1-2, is EAGVAQSPRYKIIEKRQSVAFWCNPISGHATLYWYQQILGQGPKLLIQFQNNGVVDDSQLPKDRFSAERLKGVDSTLKIQPAKLEDSAVYLCASSAGGAYGYTFGSGTRLTVV.

This chain connects TRBV6-5 to TRBJ1-1; TRBD1 might be the D (6 bases). The length of the CDR3 is 15 residues. CDR1 MNHEY and CDR2 SVGAGI come from the germline V gene. Trimming removed 2 bases at V and 2 bases at J, with 12 bases between. CDR3 sequence (DNA): TGTGCCAGCAGTTACGCAGGGGTCACTAACACTGAAGCTTTCTTT. Protein product: CASSYAGVTNTEAFF.

The V gene is TRBV6-5, the J gene TRBJ2-7, with D possibly TRBD2 on 5 matching bases. The ends were cut back, 10 bases at V and 0 bases at J, with 13 bases in the middle. This CDR3 is 13 amino acids long. Looked up from germline, CDR1 is MNHEY and CDR2 is SVGAGI. CDR3 DNA sequence: TGTGCCACCACCTCGGGAAGCTCCTACGAGCAGTACTTC. It yields the protein CATTSGSSYEQYF.

In this sample, this clone turned up once. This sequence joins TRBV28 and TRBJ2-3, with 8 bases identical to TRBD2. J was trimmed by 1 base and V by 6 bases; bases with no gene match: 6. Germline values: CDR1 MDHEN, CDR2 SYDVKM. The CDR3 totals 15 residues. The CDR3 sequence: CASRGRREGTDTQYF. CDR3 DNA sequence: TGTGCCAGCAGGGGGAGGCGGGAGGGCACAGATACGCAGTATTTT.

V and J are TRBV5-5 and TRBJ2-6; no clear D. CDR3 length equals 15 residues. V lost 6 bases and J lost 0, with 10 bases in between. Germline assignment: CDR1 SGHKS and CDR2 YYEKEE (reference sequence). The CDR3: CASTNGYSGANVLTF. The CDR3 nucleotides read TGTGCCAGCACCAACGGGTACTCTGGGGCCAACGTCCTGACTTTC.

In this sample, this clone turned up once. Other DNA sequences within the sample encode an identical CDR3. V is TRBV3-1 (or the pseudogene TRBV3-2) and J is TRBJ2-2; possible D gene TRBD1, 6 bases. The germline CDR1 and CDR2 sequences are LGHDT and YNNKEL (reference sequence). This CDR3 has 13 residues. Trimming left V 3 bases short and J 5 bases short, with 7 bases between. The CDR3 here is CASSQQGTGELFF. For the CDR3, the DNA is TGTGCCAGCAGCCAGCAGGGGACCGGGGAGCTGTTTTTT.

This chain joins TRBV6-5 and TRBJ1-1, with 7 bases lining up with TRBD1. V lost 6 bases to trimming and J lost 8 bases; unmatched junction nucleotides: 9. Germline CDR1 reads MNHEY; CDR2 reads SVGAGI. CDR3 length equals 13 residues. CDR3 residues: CASRPLGQDEAFF. The CDR3, as DNA: TGTGCCAGCAGGCCACTCGGACAGGACGAAGCTTTCTTT.

The chain carries TRBV25-1 and TRBJ2-2; TRBD2 agrees at 9 bases. Germline assignment: CDR1 MGHDK and CDR2 SYGVNS. With V trimmed by 7 bases and J by 4 bases, 13 bases remained unmatched. This CDR3 is built from 17 residues. The CDR3 sequence: CASTPEGGRAFTGELFF. CDR3 nucleotides: TGTGCCAGCACCCCAGAGGGCGGGAGGGCCTTCACCGGGGAGCTGTTTTTT.

V gene TRBV2 combines with J gene TRBJ1-1; D call uncertain. V was cut by 4 bases and J by 1 base, with 7 bases left in between. The CDR3 has 13 residues. Germline V CDR1 and CDR2: SNHLY, FYNNEI. CDR3 sequence: CASSGRGNTEAFF. The CDR3 coding sequence is TGTGCCAGCAGTGGTCGAGGGAACACTGAAGCTTTCTTT.

The rearrangement joins TRBV5-1 to TRBJ2-5; D is unclear. Trimming took off 0 bases at V and 1 base at J, with 7 bases between the two ends. Germline V gene lookup returns CDR1 SGHRS and CDR2 YFSETQ. The CDR3 contains 14 residues. CDR3 sequence: CASSLVASQETQYF. The CDR3 coding sequence is TGCGCCAGCAGCTTGGTCGCTAGCCAAGAGACCCAGTACTTC.

V is TRBV28 and J is TRBJ1-6, with 11 positions matching TRBD1. Germline CDR1 and CDR2: MDHEN and SYDVKM. The V and J ends lost 8 bases and 8 bases, in that order; junction bases with no gene match: 5. This CDR3 has 14 amino acids. CDR3 loop: CASSAGQGDSPLHF. In nucleotides, the CDR3 is TGTGCCAGCTCGGCGGGACAGGGGGATTCACCCCTCCACTTT. Based on the CDR3 plus reference TRBV28 and TRBJ1-6, the full variable domain is DVKVTQSSRYLVKRTGEKVFLECVQDMDHENMFWYRQDPGLGLRLIYFSYDVKMKEKGDIPEGYSVSREKKERFSLILESASTNQTSMYLCASSAGQGDSPLHFGNGTRLTVT.